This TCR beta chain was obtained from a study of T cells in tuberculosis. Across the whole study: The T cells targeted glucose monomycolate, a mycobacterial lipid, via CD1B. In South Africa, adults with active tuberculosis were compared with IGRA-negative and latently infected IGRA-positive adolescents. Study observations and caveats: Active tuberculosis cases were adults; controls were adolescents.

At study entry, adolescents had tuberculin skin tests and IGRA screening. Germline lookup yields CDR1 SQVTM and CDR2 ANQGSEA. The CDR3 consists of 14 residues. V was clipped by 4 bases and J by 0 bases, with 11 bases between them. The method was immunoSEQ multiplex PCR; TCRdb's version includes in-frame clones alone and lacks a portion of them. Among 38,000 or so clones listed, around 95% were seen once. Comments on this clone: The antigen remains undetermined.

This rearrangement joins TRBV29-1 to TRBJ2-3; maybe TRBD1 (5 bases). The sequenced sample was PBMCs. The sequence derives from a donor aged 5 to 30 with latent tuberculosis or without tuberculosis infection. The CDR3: CSVVRTPSTDTQYF. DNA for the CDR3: TGCAGCGTTGTTCGGACACCGAGCACAGATACGCAGTATTTT.